This TCR beta chain was observed in a study of blood T cell repertoires in COVID-19. Looking at the study overall: Samples representing acute and convalescent COVID-19 were sourced from the United States, Italy and Spain. PBMCs, B-cell-depleted T cells, or T cells were the source of the cDNA or gDNA that made up the material.

Under the authors' procedure: Counts of nucleated cells, estimated from reference gene primer amplification, were obtained. Measured with immunoSEQ multiplex PCR; TCRdb has only the in-frame clones, and not every one. Clonal size and the V and J genes are those of that table, whereas D and trimming came from the DNA. The sample yields over 130,000 clones, about 85% seen once. Germline V gives CDR1 SGHTA, CDR2 FQGNSA. Trimming cost V 4 bases and J 2 bases; bases outside gene matches: 14. This CDR3 is built from 18 residues. The rearrangement links TRBV7-2 to TRBJ1-1, with 9 bases identical to TRBD1. The origin of this receptor is an older woman with active or convalescent COVID-19. Sequences were obtained from peripheral blood. The CDR3 sequence is CASSSRGGTGFLNTEAFF. The CDR3 nucleotides read TGTGCCAGCAGCTCTAGGGGGGGGACAGGGTTTCTAAACACTGAAGCTTTCTTT.